The 24 T cell receptor beta chains below were found in one sample sequenced in a study of beta chain features in type 1 diabetes. Overall study results and limits: Among patients with Type 1 diabetes, TCRB CDR3s were moderately but significantly shorter in every one of the four CD4+ subsets.

These TCRs are of unknown antigen specificity. What was sequenced were expressed TCRB transcripts, since all of the isolated RNA had been reverse transcribed. Repertoires were generated with immunoSEQ multiplex PCR, while TCRdb's copy carries only in-frame clones and drops some. The sample lists about 300,000 clones, about 14% occurring once. The sequenced sample was naive CD4+ T cells from blood. These receptors all stem from a woman younger than 35 with type 1 diabetes.

This clone has only a few counts. J is TRBJ2-1 and V is TRBV5-1; 11 nucleotides agree with TRBD1. Germline values: CDR1 SGHRS, CDR2 YFSETQ. V gave up 1 base and J gave up 4 bases; unmatched junction bases: 7. This CDR3 is 17 amino acids long. The chain's CDR3 is CASSLQRTGGGYNEQFF. The CDR3 DNA reads as TGCGCCAGCAGCTTGCAGCGGACAGGGGGCGGTTACAATGAGCAGTTCTTC.

This clone was observed a few times. The rearrangement uses TRBV5-1 and TRBJ2-3; D remains ambiguous. The V end lost 0 bases, the J end lost 6 bases, and 8 bases lay between the germline ends. CDR3 length: 13 amino acids. Per the germline V gene, CDR1 is SGHRS and CDR2 is YFSETQ. CDR3: CASSLVVRDTQYF. The CDR3 coding sequence is TGCGCCAGCAGCTTGGTTGTGAGGGATACGCAGTATTTT.

The sample holds a few counts of this clone. The chain is built from TRBV6-5 and TRBJ2-2; D perhaps matches TRBD2 (5 bases). The CDR3 is 12 residues long. The germline gives CDR1 MNHEY, CDR2 SVGAGI. V was trimmed by 8 bases and J by 1 base, leaving 5 bases between them. Here the CDR3 reads CASEGNTGELFF. The CDR3, as DNA: TGTGCCAGCGAGGGGAACACCGGGGAGCTGTTTTTT.

In this sample, this clone turned up once. This chain uses TRBV30 with TRBJ1-1; unclear D gene. The CDR3 is 13 amino acids. Germline loops: CDR1 GTSNPN, CDR2 SVGIG (reference sequence). V gave up 0 bases and J gave up 1 base, with 6 bases separating them. CDR3 region: CAWSVAGNTEAFF. CDR3 sequence (DNA): TGTGCCTGGAGTGTAGCAGGGAACACTGAAGCTTTCTTT.

This clone was seen a few times. The gene calls are TRBV2 and TRBJ2-7; weak D call: TRBD1 (6 bases). Germline loops: CDR1 SNHLY, CDR2 FYNNEI. The CDR3 runs 13 residues. V was cut by 7 bases and J by 1 base, with 11 bases left in between. The DNA for the CDR3 is TGTGCCAGCACCGGGGACAAATCCTACGAGCAGTACTTC. Amino acids: CASTGDKSYEQYF.

The V gene is TRBV19, the J gene TRBJ2-1; 8 bases line up with TRBD2. Germline CDR1 is LNHDA and CDR2 is SQIVND (reference sequence). J was trimmed by 6 bases and V by 9 bases; bases with no gene match: 7. The CDR3 is 13 residues long. The CDR3 nucleotides read TGTGCCAGCGGGGGGGTAGCGCGCAATGAGCAGTTCTTC. Protein product: CASGGVARNEQFF.

This clone was detected a few times. J is TRBJ2-1 and V is TRBV29-1; TRBD2 aligns across 9 bases. Germline assignment: CDR1 SQVTM and CDR2 ANQGSEA. V lost 4 bases to trimming and J lost 5 bases; unmatched junction nucleotides: 18. The CDR3 has 18 amino acids. CDR3 in amino acids: CSVGGGGPRLAANNEQFF. CDR3 in DNA: TGCAGCGTTGGGGGCGGGGGCCCTCGACTAGCGGCAAACAATGAGCAGTTCTTC.

This clone was counted between two and nine times. The gene calls are TRBV14 and TRBJ1-1; tentatively, D is TRBD1 (6 bases). Germline assignment: CDR1 SGHDN and CDR2 FVKESK. CDR3 length equals 12 residues. Trimming pared 4 bases from V and 11 bases from J, leaving 14 bases between. The CDR3 loop is CASSRTGISAFF. CDR3 nucleotide sequence: TGTGCCAGCAGCCGAACAGGGATCTCGGCTTTCTTT.

The chain is built from TRBV27 and TRBJ1-1; no clear D. The germline V gene encodes CDR1 MNHEY and CDR2 SMNVEV (reference sequence). CDR3 length equals 13 residues. Trimming removed 3 bases at V and 4 bases at J, with 9 bases between. In nucleotides, the CDR3 is TGTGCCAGCAGTTTGAGGGATCTCACTGAAGCTTTCTTT. Its protein product is CASSLRDLTEAFF.

This chain uses TRBV11-3 with TRBJ1-4; D uncertain. V was shortened by 4 bases and J by 5 bases, with 17 bases between the two germline ends. Germline V CDR1 and CDR2: SGHNT, YENEEA. The length of the CDR3 is 16 residues. For the CDR3, the DNA is TGTGCCAGCAGCTCAGGAAGTCTCAGGTCGAATGAAAAACTGTTTTTT. Protein product: CASSSGSLRSNEKLFF.

The chain joins TRBV6-6 to TRBJ2-2; 10 bases fit TRBD1. Looked up from germline, CDR1 is MNHNY and CDR2 is SVGAGI (reference sequence). The CDR3 extends over 15 amino acids. V dropped 7 bases and J dropped 4; count of bases not matched to a gene: 6. CDR3 residues: CASIMDRGATGELFF. The DNA for the CDR3 is TGTGCCAGCATTATGGACAGGGGGGCCACCGGGGAGCTGTTTTTT.

V usage is TRBV7-2 and J usage is TRBJ1-2; D is perhaps TRBD1 (5 bases). The CDR3 runs 14 residues. Germline lookup yields CDR1 SGHTA and CDR2 FQGNSA. Trimming took off 4 bases at V and 6 bases at J, with 15 bases between the two ends. CDR3: CASSSWGGAHGYTF. CDR3 nucleotides: TGTGCCAGCAGCTCTTGGGGAGGGGCGCATGGCTACACCTTC.

The chain couples TRBV10-3 to TRBJ2-7; the match to TRBD1 covers 10 bases. With 3 bases clipped from V and 3 bases from J, the junction kept 5 bases outside the gene matches. The CDR3 contains 15 residues. CDR1 and CDR2 (germline): ENHRY, SYGVKD. The CDR3 region is CAISDPGTGDYEQYV. The CDR3 DNA follows: TGTGCCATCAGTGATCCCGGGACAGGGGACTACGAGCAGTACGTC.

V is TRBV19 and J is TRBJ1-5, with D perhaps matching TRBD1 (5 bases). Germline loops: CDR1 LNHDA, CDR2 SQIVND (reference sequence). The V and J ends lost 3 bases and 3 bases respectively, with 9 bases between them. There are 14 residues in the CDR3. CDR3 coding DNA: TGTGCCAGTAGTATCAGACAGCCCAATCAGCCCCAGCATTTT. This gives the protein CASSIRQPNQPQHF.

This clone was seen more than once but under ten times. The genes are TRBV7-8 and TRBJ2-3, with a weak D call TRBD1 (5 bases). Germline V gene data show CDR1 as SGHVS and CDR2 as FQNEAQ. Trimming took off 1 base at V and 6 bases at J, with 17 bases between the two ends. This CDR3 is 16 amino acids long. The CDR3 sequence: CASSLGGQPGRDTQYF. In DNA, the CDR3 is TGTGCCAGCAGCTTAGGGGGCCAACCGGGCAGGGATACGCAGTATTTT.

The chain carries TRBV10-3 and TRBJ2-5, with 8 bases aligning to TRBD2. From germline, CDR1 is ENHRY and CDR2 SYGVKD. J was trimmed by 6 bases and V by 6 bases; bases with no gene match: 18. This CDR3 spans 17 amino acids. The CDR3 protein is CAISEPGRAGDRKTQYF. CDR3 nucleotide sequence: TGTGCCATCAGCGAGCCCGGAAGAGCGGGAGACAGAAAGACCCAGTACTTC.

This chain uses TRBV28 with TRBJ1-4, with TRBD1 matching over 7 bases. This CDR3 is 14 amino acids long. V lost 6 bases to trimming and J lost 6 bases; unmatched junction nucleotides: 7. The V gene's germline CDR1 is MDHEN and CDR2 SYDVKM. The CDR3 protein is CASSPSGQDEKLFF. Here the CDR3 DNA reads TGTGCCAGCAGCCCATCTGGACAGGATGAAAAACTGTTTTTT.

V and J are TRBV4-3 and TRBJ1-2; unclear D gene. The length of the CDR3 is 15 residues. The germline V gene encodes CDR1 LGHNA and CDR2 YSLEER. The V end lost 1 base, the J end lost 6 bases, and 15 bases lay between the germline ends. The CDR3: CASSQGGNRKDGYTF. DNA of the CDR3: TGCGCCAGCAGCCAAGGAGGAAATAGGAAGGATGGCTACACCTTC.

This chain uses TRBV4-3 with TRBJ2-6, with a possible D match to TRBD1 (7 bases). The CDR3 runs to 21 residues. Looked up from germline, CDR1 is LGHNA and CDR2 is YSLEER. V was trimmed by 6 bases and J by 0 bases, leaving 27 bases between them. This CDR3 reads CASSEVEGRQGGPSGANVLTF. DNA for the CDR3: TGCGCCAGCAGTGAGGTGGAAGGGAGACAGGGAGGACCCTCTGGGGCCAACGTCCTGACTTTC.

This clone was counted a few times. The rearrangement joins TRBV19 to TRBJ1-1, with a possible D match to TRBD1 (6 bases). The V gene's germline CDR1 is LNHDA and CDR2 SQIVND (reference sequence). The CDR3 runs to 13 residues. The V and J ends lost 4 bases and 10 bases respectively, with 16 bases between them. DNA of the CDR3: TGTGCCAGTAGTACCGAACAGGGTATGCGAGCTTTCTTT. This encodes CASSTEQGMRAFF.

The gene calls are TRBV29-1 and TRBJ1-5; D is unclear. Trimming removed 4 bases from V and 9 bases from J, with 13 bases in between. The CDR3 loop spans 12 amino acids. Germline-derived CDR1 and CDR2 are SQVTM and ANQGSEA. As DNA, the CDR3 is TGCAGCGTTGGTACCGACTTAGGGCCCCAGCATTTT. As protein: CSVGTDLGPQHF. The complete variable domain, with remaining parts taken from reference TRBV29-1 and TRBJ1-5, reads SAVISQKPSRDICQRGTSLTIQCQVDSQVTMMFWYRQQPGQSLTLIATANQGSEATYESGFVIDKFPISRPNLTFSTLTVSNMSPEDSSIYLCSVGTDLGPQHFGDGTRLSIL.

As for this clone: Other DNA sequences in this sample translate to the same CDR3. The CDR3 region has the DNA TGTGCCAGCAGTTTCACGGGCTATGGCTACACCTTC. Translated, it gives CASSFTGYGYTF. This sequence joins TRBV28 and TRBJ1-2; no clear D gene. V was trimmed by 3 bases and J by 4 bases, leaving 6 bases between them. CDR1 is MDHEN, CDR2 SYDVKM, per germline. There are 12 residues in the CDR3.

V and J are TRBV19 and TRBJ1-2; D ambiguous. From germline, CDR1 is LNHDA and CDR2 SQIVND (reference sequence). V dropped 11 bases and J dropped 4 bases, with 14 bases sitting between them. This CDR3 is built from 12 residues. The CDR3 spells CAGWRVGYGYTF. The CDR3 region has the DNA TGTGCCGGATGGAGGGTAGGCTATGGCTACACCTTC.

This clone was observed a few times. The rearrangement uses TRBV19 and TRBJ2-5, with TRBD1 matching over 9 bases. The V and J ends lost 6 bases and 6 bases, in that order; junction bases with no gene match: 8. Looked up from germline, CDR1 is LNHDA and CDR2 is SQIVND (reference sequence). This CDR3 is 14 amino acids long. Here the CDR3 DNA reads TGTGCCAGTAGCCGACTGGGACAGGGTAAGACCCAGTACTTC. This encodes CASSRLGQGKTQYF.